This T cell receptor (beta chain) emerged from a study of blood T cells in healthy people across ages (dated by TCRdb to about 2015). At the level of the whole study: In model experiments, roughly one uniquely barcoded TCR beta cDNA molecule per two T cells was captured by template switching. The study measured age-related changes in TCR beta repertoire diversity using deep sequencing normalized with unique cDNA molecular identifiers. Four age groups were formed from the donors: young (average around 15 years), middle-aged (approximately 42), aged (62) and long-lived (around 82). To avoid experimental bias, donors of different ages were spread randomly across the sequencing lanes. Using the same blood draw, the study looked at two additional independent replicas of 1 million unique cDNA reads for two donors, one aged 18 to 29 and the other aged 80 or older. What the work shows at the level of the full study, not this receptor alone: Total diversity estimates from one million sequenced T cells were considered lower bounds and underestimates. The long-lived group showed more naive CD4+ T cells, fewer expanded clones and increased TCR diversity than the aged group, suggesting age selection. The percentage of naive T cells measured by flow cytometry correlated strongly with observed TCR beta diversity. The CMV infection status of donors was not known, potentially confounding age-related changes in expanded clonotypes. As age increased, observed TCR beta diversity per million T cells dropped in a roughly linear way, and a significant reduction was already evident by age about 40. Bulk unsorted PBMC profiling prevented conclusive comparison of naive and antigen-experienced compartments.

This clonotype occurred many times. No cognate antigen has been identified for it. No much larger clone is present one base from it, and per-base qualities are unavailable. Systemically healthy Caucasian individuals from Russia, approximately 39 in total and aged roughly 6 to 100 years, were included as donors. Roughly 9 milliliters of peripheral blood were drawn from each donor into EDTA-treated Vacutainer tubes. Ficoll-Paque density-gradient centrifugation was used to isolate PBMCs, with at least 6.5 million per sample. Total RNA was extracted from PBMCs with Trizol reagent, with at least 5 micrograms obtained per sample. For every donor, flow cytometry on a PBMC aliquot measured the percentage of naive CD45RAhigh/CD27high T cells. V is pruned by 2 bases and J by 1 base, leaving 2 bases of the junction without a gene match. CDR1 and CDR2 are drawn from the germline V gene: SGHTA, FQGNSA. The CDR3 runs 15 residues from the cysteine to the phenylalanine. Only the CDR3 portion is preserved as DNA: 45 bases, with reading frame beginning at the first base.

Libraries were made using 5' RACE. Sequencing was carried out with an Illumina HiSeq 2500. A second roughly 6 to 12 cycle PCR used a sample-barcoded 5' primer and a J-beta primer mix. A template-switch 5' adaptor carrying 12 random nucleotides introduced a unique molecular identifier onto each TCR beta cDNA molecule. Each sample yielded at least 2.5 million CDR3-containing paired-end reads. First-strand cDNA synthesis was performed from all RNA using the Mint cDNA synthesis kit, with priming by a TRBC-specific oligonucleotide. Following uracil-DNA glycosylase treatment, a first 18-cycle PCR with universal primers M1SS and BC2_uni_R was performed on all cDNA. The authors processed their data as follows. For normalization, 1 million high-quality reads, each with a distinct molecular identifier, were randomly selected from each sample. Instead of being binned into consensus sequences, reads that shared molecular identifiers were thrown out. MiTCR, with a Q25 quality threshold and the strictest error-elimination algorithm, was used for CDR3 identification, clonotype clustering and error correction. A nonparametric unseen species model with Euler transformation was used to estimate lower-bound total TCR beta diversity. The raw public reads went through TCRdb reprocessing: fastp at Q25, MiXCR clone calling, in-frame beta chains kept. One record per CDR3 amino acid sequence lists the most common genes and DNA. V and J calls and clone size were set by TCRdb, not the authors. This sample has 500,000 to 700,000 distinct CDR3 sequences in its table, and roughly 30% of those were observed once. The top ten clonotypes cover 15% to 18% of the sample.

Sequencing was performed on blood. This sequence uses TRBV7-2 and TRBJ2-3, with 8 junctional bases fitting TRBD2. This clonotype originated in a woman of 80 years or more in good health. CDR3 loop: CASSLSGGRTDTQYF. DNA sequence: TGTGCCAGCAGCTTAAGCGGGGGACGCACAGATACGCAGTATTTT.